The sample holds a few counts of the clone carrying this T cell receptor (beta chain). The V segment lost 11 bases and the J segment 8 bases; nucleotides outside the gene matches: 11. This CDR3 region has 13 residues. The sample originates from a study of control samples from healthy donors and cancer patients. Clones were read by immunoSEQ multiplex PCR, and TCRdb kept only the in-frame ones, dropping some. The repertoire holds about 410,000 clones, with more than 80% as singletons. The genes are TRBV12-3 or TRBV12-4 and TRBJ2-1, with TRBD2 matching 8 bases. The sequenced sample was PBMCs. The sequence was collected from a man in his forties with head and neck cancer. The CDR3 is CAVAGGMGDEQFF. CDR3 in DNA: TGTGCCGTCGCGGGAGGCATGGGGGATGAGCAGTTCTTC.